This TCR beta chain was recovered during a study of cytomegalovirus exposure and HLA in healthy donors. This PCR relied on a set of 60 Vbeta primers and 13 Jbeta primers. In the original analysis: Some 9.9 million of 65 million to 95 million unique TCR beta chains were shared, per a later count. Clones were sequenced by immunoSEQ multiplex PCR, and TCRdb holds only the in-frame ones, with some missing. V and J calls and clone size follow that table, whereas D and trimming were derived from the DNA. Here the sample spans under 150,000 clones, more than 60% being singletons. The CDR3 consists of 16 residues. Germline CDR1 reads PRHDT; CDR2 reads FYEKMQ (reference sequence). Trimming removed 4 bases at V and 2 bases at J, with 15 bases between. Concerning this clone: The target antigen is unknown.

Overall study results and limits: In a later analysis, at a false discovery rate of 0.05, roughly 16,000 TCR beta sequences matched HLA alleles. Later genetic work tied a missense DCLRE1C variant to beta-chain V and J trimming.

The chain has TRBV13 and TRBJ2-4; the D gene is possibly TRBD1 (6 bases). This receptor was obtained from a male donor in good health and CMV-seronegative. The specimen sequenced was PBMCs. CDR3 nucleotides: TGTGCCAGCAGCTCATGGGTGGGGGCTTCCAAAAACATTCAGTACTTC. Protein product: CASSSWVGASKNIQYF.